The rows below give T cell receptor beta chains drawn from one sample of a study of shared clonotypes between healthy human individuals. Using immunoSEQ multiplex PCR, the repertoire was profiled, and TCRdb retains in-frame clones only, with some absent. The sample includes 760,000 or so clones, roughly 96% of them seen just once. The sample was naive CD8+ T cells sorted from blood. The receptors here all came from a man younger than 45 in good health. CDR3s include the opening cysteine and the closing phenylalanine or tryptophan. Each record gives: D gene, J gene, V gene, CDR3 length, clone size, CDR3 protein, CDR3 DNA. The D gene is left open where the match is weak. Only some rows state a clone size, as once, few, many or a class for expanded clones.

TRBD1	TRBJ2-5	TRBV30	13	-	CAWGTGVGETQYF	TGTGCCTGGGGGACAGGGGTCGGGGAGACCCAGTACTTC
-	TRBJ1-1	TRBV6-1	12	-	CASVGDGSEAFF	TGTGCCAGCGTGGGTGACGGCTCTGAAGCTTTCTTT
-	TRBJ2-3	TRBV28	15	-	CASSFPRVITDTQYF	TGTGCCAGCAGTTTCCCCAGGGTTATCACAGATACGCAGTATTTT
-	TRBJ1-1	TRBV15	13	-	CAVALLRTTEAFF	TGTGCCGTTGCATTGCTGAGGACGACTGAAGCTTTCTTT
-	TRBJ2-7	TRBV11-2	15	-	CASSLKTLARYEQYF	TGTGCCAGCAGCTTAAAAACGCTGGCGCGCTACGAGCAGTACTTC
TRBD2	TRBJ2-2	TRBV7-9	18	-	CASSDRNGLAGSTGELFF	TGTGCCAGCAGCGATCGCAATGGACTAGCGGGATCCACCGGGGAGCTGTTTTTT
-	TRBJ2-1	TRBV29-1	13	-	CSAEGQEDNEQFF	TGCAGCGCTGAGGGGCAGGAGGACAATGAGCAGTTCTTC
TRBD2	TRBJ2-1	TRBV4-3	15	-	CASSTSGSTGNEQFF	TGCGCCAGCAGCACTAGCGGGAGTACGGGCAATGAGCAGTTCTTC
TRBD2	TRBJ2-3	TRBV7-9	16	-	CASSSGLAGGPYTQYF	TGTGCCAGCAGCTCGGGACTAGCGGGAGGGCCGTATACGCAGTATTTT
-	TRBJ2-3	TRBV5-1	12	once	CASRLGADTQYF	TGCGCCAGCAGATTAGGGGCAGATACGCAGTATTTT
TRBD1	TRBJ2-3	TRBV15	15	-	CATSRGQGLADTQYF	TGTGCCACCAGCAGGGGACAGGGGTTGGCAGATACGCAGTATTTT
-	TRBJ2-7	TRBV7-9	14	-	CASSSIGSSYEQYF	TGTGCCAGCAGCTCGATCGGGAGTTCCTACGAGCAGTACTTC
-	TRBJ2-7	TRBV10-1	13	-	CASSEDNSYEQYF	TGCGCCAGCAGTGAGGACAACTCCTACGAGCAGTACTTC
TRBD2	TRBJ2-3	TRBV7-9	16	-	CASSSNRLASTDTQYF	TGTGCCAGCAGCTCAAACCGACTAGCGAGCACAGATACGCAGTATTTT
-	TRBJ2-7	TRBV7-9	13	-	CASTLLGFDEQYF	TGTGCCAGCACCTTACTAGGGTTCGACGAGCAGTACTTC
-	TRBJ2-1	TRBV4-1	17	-	CASSQDWLGGDYNEQFF	TGCGCCAGCAGCCAAGATTGGTTAGGGGGGGATTACAATGAGCAGTTCTTC
-	TRBJ1-2	TRBV7-8	14	-	CASSLGVSNYGYTF	TGTGCCAGCAGCTTAGGGGTGAGCAACTATGGCTACACCTTC
-	TRBJ1-1	TRBV4-3	16	-	CASSQVLGQANTEAFF	TGCGCCAGCAGCCAAGTTCTCGGGCAGGCGAACACTGAAGCTTTCTTT
-	TRBJ2-2	TRBV4-3	15	-	CASSQGGYNTGELFF	TGCGCCAGCAGCCAAGGAGGATATAACACCGGGGAGCTGTTTTTT
-	TRBJ2-2	TRBV7-9	14	-	CATSPPMVTGELFF	TGTGCCACTTCTCCCCCCATGGTCACCGGGGAGCTGTTTTTT
TRBD2	TRBJ2-1	TRBV27	15	-	CASSQTSGLADEQFF	TGTGCCAGCAGCCAAACCAGCGGACTAGCGGATGAGCAGTTCTTC
TRBD2	TRBJ2-5	TRBV7-9	15	-	CASSHSGEGRETQYF	TGTGCCAGCAGTCATTCGGGGGAGGGCCGGGAGACCCAGTACTTC
-	TRBJ2-1	TRBV14	16	-	CASSPRSGPVYNEQFF	TGTGCCAGCAGCCCTCGAAGCGGGCCAGTCTACAATGAGCAGTTCTTC
TRBD1	TRBJ2-3	TRBV27	14	once	CASSWDRGADTQYF	TGTGCCAGCAGTTGGGACAGGGGGGCAGATACGCAGTATTTT
TRBD2	TRBJ2-7	TRBV27	14	-	CASSTGLVADEQYF	TGTGCCAGCAGCACGGGACTAGTAGCGGACGAGCAGTACTTC
-	TRBJ1-5	TRBV6-1	15	-	CASSARRGSNQPQHF	TGTGCCAGCAGTGCTCGACGTGGGAGCAATCAGCCCCAGCATTTT
TRBD1	TRBJ1-5	TRBV7-2	14	-	CASSLATGHRPQHF	TGTGCCAGCAGCTTAGCGACAGGGCATCGGCCCCAGCATTTT
TRBD2	TRBJ2-7	TRBV13	14	-	CASSLDGRTYEQYF	TGTGCCAGCAGCTTAGACGGGAGGACCTACGAGCAGTACTTC
-	TRBJ2-1	TRBV7-2	17	-	CASSSSWALGAYNEQFF	TGTGCCAGCAGCTCCTCCTGGGCCCTGGGGGCCTACAATGAGCAGTTCTTC
-	TRBJ2-1	TRBV7-2	16	-	CASSSWAGLGRDEQFF	TGTGCCAGCAGCTCATGGGCCGGATTAGGTAGGGATGAGCAGTTCTTC
TRBD2	TRBJ2-7	TRBV7-9	13	-	CASSGTSGREQYF	TGTGCCAGCAGCGGGACTAGCGGGAGAGAGCAGTACTTC
-	TRBJ2-3	TRBV30	17	-	CAWSVGLGGLGTDTQYF	TGTGCCTGGAGTGTAGGGCTTGGGGGGCTCGGGACAGATACGCAGTATTTT
TRBD1	TRBJ2-7	TRBV6-5	13	-	CASSPGTGNEQYF	TGTGCCAGCAGTCCGGGGACAGGGAACGAGCAGTACTTC
-	TRBJ2-2	TRBV27	13	-	CASSLLGTGELFF	TGTGCCAGCAGTTTATTGGGGACCGGGGAGCTGTTTTTT
TRBD2	TRBJ2-3	TRBV9	15	-	CASSVEAGVDDTQYF	TGTGCCAGCAGCGTAGAAGCGGGAGTAGACGATACGCAGTATTTT
-	TRBJ2-1	TRBV9	14	-	CASTVGPRYNEQFF	TGTGCCAGTACGGTCGGGCCCCGATACAATGAGCAGTTCTTC
-	TRBJ1-2	TRBV19	11	-	CASSIGDGYTF	TGTGCCAGTAGTATAGGGGATGGCTACACCTTC
-	TRBJ2-7	TRBV7-6	13	-	CASSLAGPREQYF	TGTGCCAGCAGCTTAGCGGGGCCTCGGGAGCAGTACTTC
TRBD2	TRBJ2-7	TRBV7-6	14	-	CASSYAGVSYEQYF	TGTGCCAGCAGCTACGCGGGGGTCTCCTACGAGCAGTACTTC
-	TRBJ1-1	TRBV10-1	14	-	CASSETGLGTEAFF	TGCGCCAGCAGTGAGACGGGGTTGGGGACTGAAGCTTTCTTT
-	TRBJ2-7	TRBV5-1	15	once	CASSFGSSRNYEQYF	TGCGCCAGCAGCTTCGGGTCCAGCAGAAACTACGAGCAGTACTTC
TRBD2	TRBJ2-7	TRBV9	14	-	CASSVGAGASEQYF	TGTGCCAGCAGCGTAGGGGCGGGAGCGTCGGAGCAGTACTTC
-	TRBJ1-1	TRBV21-1	17	-	CASSKEETGEGDTEAFF	TGTGCCAGCAGCAAAGAAGAGACAGGGGAGGGGGACACTGAAGCTTTCTTT
-	TRBJ1-1	TRBV6-1	15	-	CASSAGHGMNTEAFF	TGTGCCAGCAGTGCAGGGCATGGGATGAACACTGAAGCTTTCTTT
-	TRBJ1-1	TRBV6-5	11	once	CASSSNTEAFF	TGTGCCAGCAGCAGTAACACTGAAGCTTTCTTT
-	TRBJ1-4	TRBV5-1	16	-	CASSAREGRANEKLFF	TGCGCCAGCAGCGCCCGCGAAGGGAGAGCTAATGAAAAACTGTTTTTT
TRBD2	TRBJ2-7	TRBV10-3	14	once	CAISVASGPYEQYF	TGTGCCATCAGTGTGGCTAGCGGACCTTACGAGCAGTACTTC
TRBD1	TRBJ1-5	TRBV11-2	16	-	CASSRGQGVGNQPQHF	TGTGCCAGCAGCCGTGGACAGGGGGTTGGCAATCAGCCCCAGCATTTT
-	TRBJ2-2	TRBV6-5	11	-	CASSNTGELFF	TGTGCCAGCAGTAACACCGGGGAGCTGTTTTTT
-	TRBJ2-2	TRBV29-1	13	-	CSVDWGSTGELFF	TGCAGCGTTGACTGGGGGAGCACCGGGGAGCTGTTTTTT
-	TRBJ1-2	TRBV5-8	12	-	CASSSAPYGYTF	TGTGCCAGCAGCTCGGCTCCCTATGGCTACACCTTC
-	TRBJ2-7	TRBV7-2	13	-	CASSSGITYEQYF	TGTGCCAGCAGCTCCGGAATTACCTACGAGCAGTACTTC
-	TRBJ2-2	TRBV5-8	14	-	CASREDFNTGELFF	TGTGCCAGCCGAGAGGACTTCAACACCGGGGAGCTGTTTTTT